Below, 18 T cell receptor beta chains from the same sample are listed, as sequenced in a study of shared clonotypes between healthy human individuals. The data were produced by immunoSEQ multiplex PCR, yet TCRdb's version contains in-frame clones alone and is incomplete. This table holds about 510,000 clones, about three quarters found once. The sequenced sample consisted of PBMCs. These TCRs come from a woman aged 40 to 50 in good health. Some clones in this sample may be carry-over from other donors' samples.

This clone was recorded only once. The chain combines TRBV28 with TRBJ1-5; D is perhaps TRBD1 (6 bases). The CDR3 consists of 15 residues. Trimming cost V 5 bases and J 4 bases, with 15 bases left between them. Germline V gene lookup returns CDR1 MDHEN and CDR2 SYDVKM. CDR3 sequence: CASSPRGGWNQPQHF. The CDR3 nucleotides are TGTGCCAGCAGTCCTAGGGGGGGTTGGAATCAGCCCCAGCATTTT.

J is TRBJ2-5 and V is TRBV19; either TRBD1 or TRBD2 may supply D (5 bases each). Germline V lookup: CDR1 LNHDA, CDR2 SQIVND (reference sequence). The CDR3 runs 15 residues. The V and J ends lost 1 base and 7 bases respectively, with 16 bases between them. The CDR3 nucleotides are TGTGCCAGTAGTATAGGTTTCAGGGACCCATGGACCCAGTACTTC. Its protein product is CASSIGFRDPWTQYF.

The chain has TRBV18 and TRBJ2-7; 12 nucleotides match TRBD2. Germline V gene data show CDR1 as KGHSH and CDR2 as LQKENI. The junction had 8 bases not matched to a gene; V was cut back by 6 bases and J by 5 bases. There are 15 residues in the CDR3. The chain's CDR3 is CASSGLAGPSHEQYF. The CDR3 DNA reads as TGTGCCAGCTCCGGACTAGCGGGGCCAAGCCACGAGCAGTACTTC.

V and J are TRBV4-1 and TRBJ2-1; 7 bases match TRBD1. The CDR3 has 16 amino acids. J was trimmed by 3 bases and V by 0 bases; bases with no gene match: 5. From germline, CDR1 is MGHRA and CDR2 YSYEKL. DNA for the CDR3: TGCGCCAGCAGCCAAGATTCGGGACAGATCTACAATGAGCAGTTCTTC. Residues: CASSQDSGQIYNEQFF.

This clone was counted many times. This chain joins TRBV28 and TRBJ2-7; 12 bases fit TRBD2. The CDR3 runs 13 residues. V lost 6 bases and J lost 6; bases outside the gene matches: 3. Germline V gene data show CDR1 as MDHEN and CDR2 as SYDVKM. The CDR3 spells CASRPGLAGEQYF. CDR3 DNA: TGTGCCAGCAGACCGGGACTAGCGGGCGAGCAGTACTTC.

Only a few counts were recorded for this clone. V usage is TRBV30 and J usage is TRBJ1-1, with a weak D call TRBD1 (5 bases). The length of the CDR3 is 13 residues. Germline V gene lookup returns CDR1 GTSNPN and CDR2 SVGIG (reference sequence). The V and J ends lost 4 bases and 4 bases respectively, with 13 bases between them. The CDR3 reads CAWTRGGATEAFF. Here the CDR3 DNA reads TGTGCCTGGACCCGGGGAGGGGCCACTGAAGCTTTCTTT.

The rearrangement links TRBV2 to TRBJ2-7, with TRBD1 matching 10 bases. The germline V gene encodes CDR1 SNHLY and CDR2 FYNNEI. With 4 bases clipped from V and 6 bases from J, the junction kept 9 bases outside the gene matches. CDR3 length: 15 residues. The CDR3 DNA reads as TGTGCCAGCAGTGTGGGTGGGACAGGGGCGTCCGAGCAGTACTTC. As protein: CASSVGGTGASEQYF.

Only a few counts were recorded for this clone. The V call is TRBV30, the J call TRBJ1-2; maybe TRBD1 (5 bases). Germline CDR1 and CDR2: GTSNPN and SVGIG (reference sequence). The CDR3 sequence is 12 residues long. V dropped 1 base and J dropped 6 bases, with 9 bases sitting between them. CDR3 in DNA: TGTGCCTGGAGTGCGGGGGGACATGGCTACACCTTC. This encodes CAWSAGGHGYTF. Variable domain in full (rest from reference TRBV30 and TRBJ1-2): SQTIHQWPATLVQPVGSPLSLECTVEGTSNPNLYWYRQAAGRGLQLLFYSVGIGQISSEVPQNLSASRPQDRQFILSSKKLLLSDSGFYLCAWSAGGHGYTFGSGTRLTVV.

Only a few counts were recorded for this clone. This sequence joins TRBV10-2 and TRBJ2-4; possible D gene TRBD2, 6 bases. CDR3 length: 14 amino acids. Germline CDR1 is WSHSY and CDR2 is SAAADI. V was shortened by 3 bases and J by 9 bases, with 15 bases between the two germline ends. CDR3 loop: CASSDRGMGSIQYF. The CDR3 DNA reads TGCGCCAGCAGTGACCGCGGGATGGGGAGCATTCAGTACTTC.

This sequence joins TRBV28 and TRBJ2-3; a weak D match, TRBD1 (5 bases). V lost 8 bases and J 1 base, leaving 13 bases between the germline ends. The CDR3 length is 14 residues. Germline loops: CDR1 MDHEN, CDR2 SYDVKM. CDR3 in amino acids: CASGAGFGTDTQYF. CDR3 nucleotides: TGTGCCAGCGGGGCCGGCTTCGGCACAGATACGCAGTATTTT.

The chain has TRBV4-1 and TRBJ1-4; D is unresolved. CDR1 and CDR2 (germline): MGHRA, YSYEKL. Trimming shortened V by 2 bases and J by 7 bases, and 8 bases separated the two germline ends. CDR3 length equals 13 residues. The CDR3 coding sequence is TGCGCCAGCAGCCAAAGTCCGGCTGAAAAACTGTTTTTT. Its translation is CASSQSPAEKLFF.

This clone was observed a handful of times. This sequence joins TRBV15 and TRBJ1-4; D call uncertain. CDR3 length: 14 residues. V shed 2 bases and J shed 7 bases, with 11 bases lying between them. The germline CDR1 and CDR2 sequences are LNHNV and YYDKDF (reference sequence). CDR3 loop: CATSRRTSGEKLFF. In nucleotides, the CDR3 is TGTGCCACCAGCAGAAGGACGTCTGGTGAAAAACTGTTTTTT.

The table lists this clone with a few counts. As DNA, the CDR3 is TGTGCCAGCACCCGACTTGGACAGAAGAACGGGGAGCTGTTTTTT. Its translation is CASTRLGQKNGELFF. The V call is TRBV7-8, the J call TRBJ2-2; possible D gene TRBD1, 6 bases. CDR1 is SGHVS, CDR2 FQNEAQ, per germline. Trimming left V 7 bases short and J 7 bases short, with 19 bases between. This CDR3 contains 15 residues.

V gene TRBV5-1 combines with J gene TRBJ2-2, with 7 bases matching TRBD1. After removal of 2 bases from V and 4 bases from J, the junction contained 8 bases not matched to a gene. The CDR3 runs 16 residues. The germline gives CDR1 SGHRS, CDR2 YFSETQ. The CDR3 bases are TGCGCCAGCAGCTTCTTTGACAGGGCTAGCACCGGGGAGCTGTTTTTT. It specifies CASSFFDRASTGELFF. The whole variable domain, remainder taken from reference TRBV5-1 and TRBJ2-2, is KAGVTQTPRYLIKTRGQQVTLSCSPISGHRSVSWYQQTPGQGLQFLFEYFSETQRNKGNFPGRFSGRQFSNSRSEMNVSTLELGDSALYLCASSFFDRASTGELFFGEGSRLTVL.

This chain links TRBV7-8 with TRBJ2-7, with TRBD2 as a possible D gene (5 bases). CDR3 length equals 16 residues. The V gene's germline CDR1 is SGHVS and CDR2 FQNEAQ. V gave up 1 base and J gave up 0 bases, with 13 bases separating them. The CDR3 loop reads CASSLVTSPISYEQYF. Written as DNA, the CDR3 is TGTGCCAGCAGCTTAGTTACTAGTCCAATCTCCTACGAGCAGTACTTC. Full variable domain (remainder filled in from reference TRBV7-8 and TRBJ2-7): GAGVSQSPRYKVAKRGQDVALRCDPISGHVSLFWYQQALGQGPEFLTYFQNEAQLDKSGLPSDRFFAERPEGSVSTLKIQRTQQEDSAVYLCASSLVTSPISYEQYFGPGTRLTVT.

This chain uses TRBV5-4 with TRBJ2-3; TRBD2 aligns across 12 bases. From germline, CDR1 is SGHNT and CDR2 YYREEE (reference sequence). J gave up 5 bases and V 4 bases, and 8 bases lay outside the gene matches. The CDR3 totals 16 residues. CDR3: CASSPGLAGGGDTQYF. The CDR3 coding sequence is TGTGCCAGCAGCCCGGGTCTAGCGGGGGGGGGAGATACGCAGTATTTT.

V usage is TRBV5-1 and J usage is TRBJ2-2, with no clear D. CDR1 and CDR2 from the germline V gene are SGHRS and YFSETQ. V was clipped by 0 bases and J by 6 bases, with 6 bases between them. The CDR3 length is 13 residues. The CDR3 nucleotides read TGCGCCAGCAGCTTGGGCAGCTCCGGGGAGCTGTTTTTT. Its translation: CASSLGSSGELFF.

This clone was picked up one time. The J gene is TRBJ2-1, the V gene TRBV19, with D uncertain. Trimming took 3 bases from V and 2 from J, leaving 14 bases between them. CDR3 size: 16 residues. CDR1 and CDR2 from the germline V gene are LNHDA and SQIVND (reference sequence). The CDR3 sequence is CASSMRFLRPYNEQFF. CDR3 DNA: TGTGCCAGTAGTATGAGATTTCTTCGTCCCTACAATGAGCAGTTCTTC.